A selection of T cell receptor beta chains follows, all from one sample in a study of T cells in Graves' hyperthyroidism and ophthalmopathy. TCRdb fed the multiplex PCR reads into MiXCR, producing one record per CDR3 protein. The sample records around 610,000 distinct CDR3 sequences, approximately 14% being singletons. Sequencing was done on a sample of blood. The receptor set was obtained from a woman aged 40 to 49 with Graves' ophthalmopathy. CDR3s include the opening cysteine and the closing phenylalanine or tryptophan. The D gene is left open where the match is weak. The size field is filled for only some rows; it gives once, few, many or a size class.

cdr3_length: 15
clone_size: many
v_call: TRBV6-1
j_call: TRBJ2-7
d_call: TRBD1
cdr3_aa: CASSADRGWSYEQYF
cdr3_nt: TGTGCCAGCAGTGCCGACAGGGGATGGTCCTACGAGCAGTACTTC

cdr3_length: 15
clone_size: many
v_call: TRBV6-5
j_call: TRBJ2-7
d_call: TRBD2
cdr3_aa: CASSYGLTSGYEQYF
cdr3_nt: TGTGCCAGCAGTTACGGGCTGACTAGCGGCTACGAGCAGTACTTC

cdr3_length: 15
clone_size: many
v_call: TRBV6-1
j_call: TRBJ1-6
d_call: NA
cdr3_aa: CASSEIIGGNSPLHF
cdr3_nt: TGTGCCAGCAGTGAAATAATCGGAGGGAATTCACCCCTCCACTTT

cdr3_length: 14
clone_size: many
v_call: TRBV24-1
j_call: TRBJ2-7
d_call: NA
cdr3_aa: CATSDSRKAYEQYF
cdr3_nt: TGTGCCACCAGTGACTCCCGTAAGGCCTACGAGCAGTACTTC

cdr3_length: 8
clone_size: many
v_call: TRBV28
j_call: TRBJ1-1
d_call: NA
cdr3_aa: CANTEAFF
cdr3_nt: TGTGCCAACACTGAAGCTTTCTTT

cdr3_length: 16
clone_size: few
v_call: TRBV20-1
j_call: TRBJ2-3
d_call: NA
cdr3_aa: CSASWNSLPYGDTQYF
cdr3_nt: TGCAGTGCTAGTTGGAACTCCCTCCCGTACGGCGATACGCAGTATTTT

cdr3_length: 13
clone_size: many
v_call: TRBV30
j_call: TRBJ1-5
d_call: NA
cdr3_aa: CAWSPGPHQPQHF
cdr3_nt: TGTGCCTGGAGTCCGGGCCCTCATCAGCCCCAGCATTTT

cdr3_length: 15
clone_size: many
v_call: TRBV7-3
j_call: TRBJ2-7
d_call: NA
cdr3_aa: CASSLGYGVSYEQYF
cdr3_nt: TGTGCCAGCAGCTTAGGTTATGGGGTCTCCTACGAGCAGTACTTC

cdr3_length: 15
clone_size: many
v_call: TRBV2
j_call: TRBJ2-7
d_call: NA
cdr3_aa: CASSERLGPLYEQYF
cdr3_nt: TGTGCCAGCAGTGAGCGACTAGGCCCCCTCTACGAGCAGTACTTC

cdr3_length: 14
clone_size: many
v_call: TRBV24-1
j_call: TRBJ2-5
d_call: NA
cdr3_aa: CATSEAGVQETQYF
cdr3_nt: TGTGCCACCAGTGAGGCAGGGGTTCAAGAGACCCAGTACTTC

cdr3_length: 15
clone_size: many
v_call: TRBV15
j_call: TRBJ1-2
d_call: TRBD1
cdr3_aa: CATSGRQGFNYGYTF
cdr3_nt: TGTGCCACCAGCGGAAGACAGGGGTTTAACTATGGCTACACCTTC

cdr3_length: 16
clone_size: few
v_call: TRBV7-3
j_call: TRBJ2-5
d_call: TRBD2
cdr3_aa: CASSFGLAGTVETQYF
cdr3_nt: TGTGCCAGCAGCTTTGGACTAGCGGGCACGGTGGAGACCCAGTACTTC

cdr3_length: 12
clone_size: NA
v_call: TRBV27
j_call: TRBJ2-3
d_call: NA
cdr3_aa: CASGWPTDTQYF
cdr3_nt: TGTGCCAGCGGATGGCCCACAGATACGCAGTATTTT

cdr3_length: 11
clone_size: many
v_call: TRBV28
j_call: TRBJ1-1
d_call: NA
cdr3_aa: CASSIITEAFF
cdr3_nt: TGTGCCAGCAGTATTATCACTGAAGCTTTCTTT

cdr3_length: 12
clone_size: NA
v_call: TRBV6-2/TRBV6-3
j_call: TRBJ2-7
d_call: NA
cdr3_aa: CASNQGPYEQYF
cdr3_nt: TGTGCCAGCAACCAAGGACCCTACGAGCAGTACTTC

cdr3_length: 14
clone_size: many
v_call: TRBV19
j_call: TRBJ1-5
d_call: TRBD1
cdr3_aa: CASHGQGGNQPQHF
cdr3_nt: TGTGCCAGCCACGGACAGGGGGGCAATCAGCCCCAGCATTTT

cdr3_length: 13
clone_size: NA
v_call: TRBV7-2
j_call: TRBJ1-1
d_call: NA
cdr3_aa: CASRAGINTEAFF
cdr3_nt: TGTGCCAGCAGGGCAGGGATAAACACTGAAGCTTTCTTT

cdr3_length: 16
clone_size: many
v_call: TRBV11-2
j_call: TRBJ2-2
d_call: NA
cdr3_aa: CASSPAGTSNTGELFF
cdr3_nt: TGTGCCAGCAGCCCCGCCGGGACCTCGAACACCGGGGAGCTGTTTTTT

cdr3_length: 15
clone_size: many
v_call: TRBV19
j_call: TRBJ1-5
d_call: NA
cdr3_aa: CASSIDEISNQPQHF
cdr3_nt: TGTGCCAGTAGTATAGATGAGATTAGCAATCAGCCCCAGCATTTT

cdr3_length: 15
clone_size: many
v_call: TRBV7-2
j_call: TRBJ2-6
d_call: NA
cdr3_aa: CASSPRQAGANVLTF
cdr3_nt: TGTGCCAGCAGCCCGCGACAGGCGGGGGCCAACGTCCTGACTTTC

cdr3_length: 13
clone_size: many
v_call: TRBV28
j_call: TRBJ2-7
d_call: NA
cdr3_aa: CASRNQGAYEQYF
cdr3_nt: TGTGCCAGCAGGAACCAGGGTGCCTACGAGCAGTACTTC

cdr3_length: 12
clone_size: many
v_call: TRBV6-5
j_call: TRBJ1-1
d_call: NA
cdr3_aa: CASSPLRGWAFF
cdr3_nt: TGTGCCAGCAGTCCCCTTCGTGGCTGGGCTTTCTTT

cdr3_length: 15
clone_size: many
v_call: TRBV11-2
j_call: TRBJ2-2
d_call: TRBD2
cdr3_aa: CASRLGGAITGELFF
cdr3_nt: TGTGCCAGCAGACTCGGGGGGGCGATAACCGGGGAGCTGTTTTTT

cdr3_length: 14
clone_size: many
v_call: TRBV15
j_call: TRBJ2-2
d_call: NA
cdr3_aa: CATSNPRTLGELFF
cdr3_nt: TGTGCCACCAGCAACCCCCGGACCCTTGGGGAGCTGTTTTTT

cdr3_length: 16
clone_size: few
v_call: TRBV4-1
j_call: TRBJ2-7
d_call: TRBD1
cdr3_aa: CASSQAMTGGIYEQYF
cdr3_nt: TGCGCCAGCAGCCAAGCGATGACAGGGGGCATTTACGAGCAGTACTTC

cdr3_length: 14
clone_size: many
v_call: TRBV20-1
j_call: TRBJ1-1
d_call: NA
cdr3_aa: CSAPAGTLNTEAFF
cdr3_nt: TGCAGTGCGCCGGCCGGGACCTTGAACACTGAAGCTTTCTTT